The clone carrying this T cell receptor beta chain came up a few times. The antigen is undetermined. This sample stems from a study of T cell repertoires in cytomegalovirus infection. Looking at the study overall: As its CMV epitopes, the study selected recently identified HLA-C-restricted and well-studied HLA-B-restricted targets. The public TCR beta signatures pointed to both CMV infection and matching HLA type. Study-level results: It was HLA-C-restricted CMV-specific TCR beta clonotypes that dominated the response ex vivo.

TCRdb re-analysed the reads in MiXCR, keeping a single row per CDR3 protein. The sample holds 450,000 to 600,000 distinct CDR3 sequences, around a third seen once. The trim removed 0 bases at V and 16 bases at J, leaving 12 bases unmatched. Germline lookup yields CDR1 MNHEY and CDR2 SVGEGT. This CDR3 is built from 14 residues. This receptor was taken from a human donor in good health (CMV status not recorded). Some clones in this sample may be carry-over from other donors' samples. The specimen was cultured PBMCs, collected from culture after CMV antigen stimulation. This sequence joins TRBV6-2 or TRBV6-3 and TRBJ2-1; 7 bases map to TRBD1. CDR3 bases: TGTGCCAGCAGTTACTCGACCGCAAGACAGGGAACCTTCTTC. It translates to CASSYSTARQGTFF.